Below are 11 T cell receptor beta chains sequenced from a single sample in a study of patients and donors after allogeneic stem cell transplantation. TCRdb recomputed calls from the RT-PCR reads with MiXCR, one row per CDR3 protein. The table lists approximately 90,000 distinct CDR3 sequences, about 5% of them singletons, with approximately 2.5% in the top ten. The sequenced material came from blood, either unsorted or a sorted T cell fraction (not recorded which). These receptors came from a human donor who was either an allogeneic HSCT recipient or a stem cell or donor lymphocyte infusion donor (not recorded which). It is not recorded whose cells these are; they may come from a transplant donor.

This clonotype was seen at least ten times. This sequence joins TRBV18 and TRBJ2-2, with D possibly TRBD1 on 6 matching bases. Germline loops: CDR1 KGHSH, CDR2 LQKENI. V dropped 1 base and J dropped 6 bases, with 6 bases sitting between them. The CDR3 length is 13 residues. CDR3 region: CASSPQGAGELFF. Written as DNA, the CDR3 is TGTGCCAGCTCACCACAGGGGGCCGGGGAGCTGTTTTTT.

CDR3 loop: CASSPMDSRYNSPLHF. CDR3 coding DNA: TGTGCCAGCAGCCCCATGGACAGTCGGTATAATTCACCCCTCCACTTT. The V gene is TRBV7-6, the J gene TRBJ1-6; D may be TRBD1 (6 bases). Trimming shortened V by 5 bases and J by 4 bases, and 15 bases separated the two germline ends. The CDR3 length is 16 residues. CDR1 and CDR2 from the germline V gene are SGHVS and FNYEAQ.

This clonotype appeared many times. The rearrangement links TRBV27 to TRBJ2-7, with D perhaps matching TRBD1 or TRBD2 (7 bases each). V was cut by 6 bases and J by 4 bases, with 19 bases left in between. This CDR3 spans 15 amino acids. CDR1 is MNHEY and CDR2 is SMNVEV in the germline V gene (reference sequence). Here the CDR3 DNA reads TGTGCCAGCAGCCCCAACAGGGGAGGGAGGTACGAGCAGTACTTC. Translated: CASSPNRGGRYEQYF.

This clonotype was observed many times. The chain recombines TRBV4-1 with TRBJ2-1, with TRBD1 as a possible D gene (6 bases). V was shortened by 4 bases and J by 5 bases, with 15 bases between the two germline ends. CDR1 and CDR2 (germline): MGHRA, YSYEKL. CDR3 length: 15 residues. The CDR3 spells CASSRGHRRNNEQFF. The CDR3 DNA reads TGCGCCAGCAGCCGGGGACACAGGAGAAACAATGAGCAGTTCTTC.

This clonotype was counted at least ten times. The chain couples TRBV19 to TRBJ1-1; no reliable D call. The CDR3 spans 15 residues. V was shortened by 6 bases and J by 7 bases, with 21 bases between the two germline ends. The germline V gene has CDR1 LNHDA and CDR2 SQIVND (reference sequence). CDR3 amino acids: CASRPSHSRTIEAFF. The CDR3 DNA reads TGTGCCAGTAGGCCATCTCACAGTCGTACGATTGAAGCTTTCTTT.

The chain joins TRBV20-1 to TRBJ1-6; 10 positions agree with TRBD1. This CDR3 has 14 amino acids. Germline V lookup: CDR1 DFQATT, CDR2 SNEGSKA (reference sequence). V trimming: 3 bases; J trimming: 9 bases; junction bases outside the gene matches: 5. CDR3 sequence reads: CSAREGTGASPLHF. CDR3 sequence (DNA): TGCAGTGCTAGGGAAGGGACAGGGGCTTCACCCCTCCACTTT.

In its sample, this clonotype was seen many times. The V gene is TRBV5-1, the J gene TRBJ2-5, with D uncertain. Germline CDR1 SGHRS, CDR2 YFSETQ. Trimming shortened V by 3 bases and J by 5 bases, and 11 bases separated the two germline ends. CDR3 length: 13 residues. The CDR3 sequence is CASSSPPKETQYF. CDR3 DNA: TGCGCCAGCAGCTCCCCCCCGAAGGAGACCCAGTACTTC.

In this sample, this clonotype turned up a few times. CDR3 DNA sequence: TGTGCCAGCAGTGAAGAATCGGGGTACACTGAAGCTTTCTTT. This codes for CASSEESGYTEAFF. The chain joins TRBV2 to TRBJ1-1; D gene uncertain. V dropped 1 base and J dropped 3 bases, with 9 bases sitting between them. Germline CDR1 and CDR2: SNHLY and FYNNEI. This CDR3 contains 14 residues.

This clonotype was found many times. The V gene is TRBV2, the J gene TRBJ2-3; D ambiguous. CDR3 length equals 15 residues. Deletions cut 4 bases from V and 5 bases from J, with 16 bases between. The germline V gene has CDR1 SNHLY and CDR2 FYNNEI. The CDR3: CASSVRPDLGDTQYF. In DNA form, the CDR3 reads TGTGCCAGCAGTGTGCGGCCTGACCTCGGAGATACGCAGTATTTT.

Ten or more counts support this clonotype. This rearrangement joins TRBV7-2 to TRBJ1-5, with D possibly matching TRBD1 (5 bases). The CDR3 contains 14 residues. V lost 1 base and J 7 bases, leaving 11 bases between the germline ends. The germline V gene encodes CDR1 SGHTA and CDR2 FQGNSA. The CDR3 protein is CASSLERGEQPQHF. The CDR3, as DNA: TGTGCCAGCAGCTTAGAACGGGGCGAGCAGCCCCAGCATTTT.

This clonotype came up many times. This chain joins TRBV25-1 and TRBJ1-1, with D perhaps TRBD1 (5 bases). Per the germline V gene, CDR1 is MGHDK and CDR2 is SYGVNS. CDR3 length: 13 residues. V was clipped by 3 bases and J by 5 bases, with 10 bases between them. The CDR3 sequence is CASSEGGRTEAFF. The DNA for the CDR3 is TGTGCCAGCAGTGAGGGGGGTAGGACTGAAGCTTTCTTT.